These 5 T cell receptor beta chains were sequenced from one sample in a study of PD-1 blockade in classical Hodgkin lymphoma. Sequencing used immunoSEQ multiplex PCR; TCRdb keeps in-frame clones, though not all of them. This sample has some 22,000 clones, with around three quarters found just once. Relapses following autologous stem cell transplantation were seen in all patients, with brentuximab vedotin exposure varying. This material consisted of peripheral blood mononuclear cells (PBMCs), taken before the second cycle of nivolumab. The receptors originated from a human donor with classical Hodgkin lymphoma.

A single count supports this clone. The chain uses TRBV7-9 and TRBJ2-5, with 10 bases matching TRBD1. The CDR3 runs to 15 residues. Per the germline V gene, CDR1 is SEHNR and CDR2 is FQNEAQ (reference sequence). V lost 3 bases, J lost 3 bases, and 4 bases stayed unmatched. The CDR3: CASSFGTGAEETQYF. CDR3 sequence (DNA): TGTGCCAGCAGCTTCGGGACAGGGGCAGAAGAGACCCAGTACTTC.

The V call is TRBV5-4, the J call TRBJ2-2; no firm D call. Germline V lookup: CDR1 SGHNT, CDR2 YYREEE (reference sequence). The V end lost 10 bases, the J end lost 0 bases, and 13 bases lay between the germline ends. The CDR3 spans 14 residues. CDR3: CAAGGGANTGELFF. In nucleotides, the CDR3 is TGTGCCGCAGGCGGCGGAGCGAACACCGGGGAGCTGTTTTTT.

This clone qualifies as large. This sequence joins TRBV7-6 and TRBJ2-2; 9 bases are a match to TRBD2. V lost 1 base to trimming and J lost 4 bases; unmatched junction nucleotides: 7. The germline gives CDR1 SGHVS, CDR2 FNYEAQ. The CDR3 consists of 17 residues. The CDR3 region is CASSLGAGGPGTGELFF. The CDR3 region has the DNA TGTGCCAGCAGCTTAGGCGCGGGAGGGCCCGGCACCGGGGAGCTGTTTTTT.

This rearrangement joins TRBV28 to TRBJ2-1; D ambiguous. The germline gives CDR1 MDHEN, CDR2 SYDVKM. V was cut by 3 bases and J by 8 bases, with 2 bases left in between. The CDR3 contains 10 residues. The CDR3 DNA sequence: TGTGCCAGCAGTTTGTATGAGCAGTTCTTC. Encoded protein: CASSLYEQFF.

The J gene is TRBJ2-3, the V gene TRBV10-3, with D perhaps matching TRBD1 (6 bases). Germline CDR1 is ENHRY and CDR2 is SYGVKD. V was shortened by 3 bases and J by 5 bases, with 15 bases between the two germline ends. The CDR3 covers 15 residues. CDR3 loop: CAISDPRQAGDTQYF. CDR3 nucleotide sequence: TGTGCCATCAGTGATCCTCGACAGGCAGGAGATACGCAGTATTTT.